Shown below are 9 T cell receptor beta chains from a single sample sequenced in a study of shared clonotypes between healthy human individuals. The protocol was immunoSEQ multiplex PCR, while the TCRdb copy is restricted to in-frame clones and leaves out a portion. This table has about 2.4 million clones, more than 80% appearing once. The specimen was naive CD4+ T cells sorted from blood. Noted subset: CD45RA+ positively selected. These receptor sequences come from a man younger than 35 in good health.

The chain uses TRBV5-1 and TRBJ2-3; tentatively, D is TRBD2 (6 bases). CDR1 is SGHRS and CDR2 is YFSETQ in the germline V gene. This CDR3 has 16 residues. With 4 bases removed from V and 2 bases from J, the gap between germline ends came to 17 bases. The CDR3 sequence: CASSLLPGTVTDTQYF. DNA of the CDR3: TGCGCCAGCAGCCTACTCCCCGGGACTGTCACAGATACGCAGTATTTT.

This rearrangement joins TRBV30 to TRBJ2-3, with TRBD2 identical over 7 bases. This CDR3 contains 14 residues. The trim removed 3 bases at V and 1 base at J, leaving 4 bases unmatched. In germline, CDR1 is GTSNPN, CDR2 SVGIG (reference sequence). Here the CDR3 DNA reads TGTGCCTGGAGCGCGGGGGTAGGCACAGATACGCAGTATTTT. Translating it yields CAWSAGVGTDTQYF.

V and J are TRBV30 and TRBJ2-3; tentatively, D is TRBD1 or TRBD2 (5 bases each). The CDR3 runs 14 residues. Trimming took off 3 bases at V and 6 bases at J, with 16 bases between the two ends. Germline lookup yields CDR1 GTSNPN and CDR2 SVGIG (reference sequence). CDR3 sequence: CAWRPVAEGDTQYF. Written as DNA, the CDR3 is TGTGCCTGGAGGCCGGTCGCAGAGGGGGATACGCAGTATTTT.

The V and J genes are TRBV9 and TRBJ2-6; 11 positions match TRBD1. CDR3 size: 17 residues. The V segment lost 0 bases and the J segment 3 bases; nucleotides outside the gene matches: 2. The V gene's germline CDR1 is SGDLS and CDR2 YYNGEE. CDR3 protein: CASSVGTGGSGANVLTF. CDR3 DNA sequence: TGTGCCAGCAGCGTAGGGACAGGGGGCAGTGGGGCCAACGTCCTGACTTTC.

J is TRBJ1-1 and V is TRBV28; 11 bases agree with TRBD1. V shed 6 bases, J shed 11 bases, and the junction held 5 bases outside the gene matches. CDR3 length equals 12 residues. Germline V gene sequence: CDR1 MDHEN, CDR2 SYDVKM. CDR3 residues: CASSSGQGGAFF. The DNA for the CDR3 is TGTGCCAGCAGCTCGGGACAGGGGGGGGCTTTCTTT.

This clone was found a few times. The V gene is TRBV4-1, the J gene TRBJ2-1; no clear D. In germline, CDR1 is MGHRA, CDR2 YSYEKL. V lost 0 bases, J lost 0 bases, and 6 bases lay in between. The CDR3 totals 15 residues. The CDR3 sequence is CASSQDLLSYNEQFF. The DNA for the CDR3 is TGCGCCAGCAGCCAAGATTTGCTCTCCTACAATGAGCAGTTCTTC.

The chain uses TRBV7-6 and TRBJ2-1; 11 nucleotides match TRBD2. Germline loops: CDR1 SGHVS, CDR2 FNYEAQ. With V trimmed by 7 bases and J by 0 bases, 8 bases remained unmatched. The CDR3 covers 17 residues. CDR3 loop: CASMVAGGPSSYNEQFF. The DNA of the CDR3 is TGTGCCAGCATGGTAGCGGGAGGGCCTAGCTCCTACAATGAGCAGTTCTTC.

V and J are TRBV10-3 and TRBJ2-3, with 8 bases fitting TRBD1. Unmatched junction bases numbered 0, after V lost 2 bases and J lost 8 bases. Germline-derived CDR1 and CDR2 are ENHRY and SYGVKD. The CDR3 contains 12 residues. CDR3 in amino acids: CAISEDRGTQYF. CDR3 DNA: TGTGCCATCAGTGAGGACAGGGGTACGCAGTATTTT.

The rearrangement links TRBV19 to TRBJ2-5; 9 bases map to TRBD1. CDR3 length equals 15 residues. CDR1 and CDR2 (germline): LNHDA, SQIVND (reference sequence). With 7 bases clipped from V and 10 bases from J, the junction kept 16 bases outside the gene matches. The CDR3 loop is CASMMTGQGPGDQYF. The CDR3, as DNA: TGTGCCAGTATGATGACGGGACAGGGCCCCGGGGACCAGTACTTC.